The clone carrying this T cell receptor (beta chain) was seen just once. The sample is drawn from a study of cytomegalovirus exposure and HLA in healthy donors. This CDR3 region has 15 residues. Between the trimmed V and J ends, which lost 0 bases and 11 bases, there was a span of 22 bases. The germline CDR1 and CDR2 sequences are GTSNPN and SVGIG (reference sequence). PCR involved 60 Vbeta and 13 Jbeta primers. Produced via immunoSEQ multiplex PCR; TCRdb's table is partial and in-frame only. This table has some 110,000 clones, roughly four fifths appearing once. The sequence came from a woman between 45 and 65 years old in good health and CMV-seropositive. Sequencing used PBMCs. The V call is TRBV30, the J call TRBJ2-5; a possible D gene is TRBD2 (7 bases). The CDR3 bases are TGTGCCTGGAGTGTACGAGGGCGGGGGCACCCGGAGCAGTACTTC. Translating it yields CAWSVRGRGHPEQYF. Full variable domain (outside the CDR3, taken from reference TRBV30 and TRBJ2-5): SQTIHQWPATLVQPVGSPLSLECTVEGTSNPNLYWYRQAAGRGLQLLFYSVGIGQISSEVPQNLSASRPQDRQFILSSKKLLLSDSGFYLCAWSVRGRGHPEQYFGPGTRLLVL.